The 25 T cell receptor beta chains below come from one sample, sequenced in a study of blood T cell repertoires in COVID-19. TCRdb's table, derived via immunoSEQ multiplex PCR, lists solely in-frame clones and lacks some. Among 360,000 or so clones listed, around 91% were seen once. The sample comprised peripheral blood. The receptors were sampled from a man aged 18 to 35 with active or convalescent COVID-19.

J is TRBJ2-5 and V is TRBV4-1, with a tentative D call TRBD2 (6 bases). CDR1 is MGHRA, CDR2 YSYEKL, per germline. The CDR3 contains 15 residues. Trimming took off 0 bases at V and 5 bases at J, with 13 bases between the two ends. In nucleotides, the CDR3 is TGCGCCAGCAGCCAAGATTGGAGGGGCGGGGAGACCCAGTACTTC. Translated, it gives CASSQDWRGGETQYF.

The genes are TRBV6-2 or TRBV6-3 and TRBJ2-2; TRBD1 is a possible D gene (5 bases). V gave up 3 bases and J gave up 5 bases, with 22 bases separating them. The length of the CDR3 is 18 residues. The germline gives CDR1 MNHEY, CDR2 SVGEGT. The CDR3 here is CASSYPDTAKMVTGELFF. The DNA for the CDR3 is TGTGCCAGCAGTTATCCGGACACGGCAAAAATGGTTACCGGGGAGCTGTTTTTT.

This chain connects TRBV12-3 or TRBV12-4 to TRBJ2-3, with a weak D call TRBD2 (5 bases). The V gene lost 1 base and the J gene lost 6 bases, with 5 bases spanning the gap. The CDR3 is 12 residues long. The CDR3 region is CASSLGRDTQYF. The CDR3 DNA sequence: TGTGCCAGCAGTTTAGGGAGGGATACGCAGTATTTT.

This chain uses TRBV13 with TRBJ2-3; 9 bases align to TRBD2. Germline CDR1 is PRHDT and CDR2 is FYEKMQ (reference sequence). The V segment lost 7 bases and the J segment 4 bases; nucleotides outside the gene matches: 12. The CDR3 has 16 residues. In DNA form, the CDR3 reads TGTGCCAGCACCCACCGATTTAGCGGGAGCGCAGATACGCAGTATTTT. Translation: CASTHRFSGSADTQYF.

The rearrangement uses TRBV19 and TRBJ2-5, with TRBD2 identical over 11 bases. The germline CDR1 and CDR2 sequences are LNHDA and SQIVND (reference sequence). The CDR3 is 17 amino acids. V was pared by 3 bases and J by 1 base, with 7 bases of the junction left unmatched. The CDR3: CASSIILAGDIQETQYF. The CDR3 nucleotides are TGTGCCAGTAGTATCATACTAGCGGGAGATATCCAAGAGACCCAGTACTTC.

V is TRBV12-3 or TRBV12-4 and J is TRBJ1-2, with 7 bases lining up with TRBD1. Losses at the gene ends were 5 bases for V and 7 bases for J; bases not matched to a gene: 7. This CDR3 contains 13 residues. For the CDR3, the DNA is TGTGCCAGCAGTCCAGACAGGGTGGGTGGCTACACCTTC. It yields the protein CASSPDRVGGYTF.

The rearrangement uses TRBV5-1 and TRBJ1-5, with 8 bases matching TRBD1. V lost 5 bases to trimming and J lost 4 bases; unmatched junction nucleotides: 11. This CDR3 comprises 16 residues. Germline V gene data show CDR1 as SGHRS and CDR2 as YFSETQ. CDR3 DNA sequence: TGCGCCAGCAGAGATGGAGCAGGGGGCGCGAATCAGCCCCAGCATTTT. It codes for CASRDGAGGANQPQHF.

The chain recombines TRBV6-4 with TRBJ2-3, with 9 bases lining up with TRBD2. V shed 4 bases, J shed 2 bases, and the junction held 4 bases outside the gene matches. This CDR3 spans 15 amino acids. CDR1 MRHNA and CDR2 SNTAGT come from the germline V gene. The CDR3 here is CASSVGGGATDTQYF. In nucleotides, the CDR3 is TGTGCCAGCAGTGTCGGCGGGGGGGCCACAGATACGCAGTATTTT.

Only one count was recorded for this clone. This chain joins TRBV6-4 and TRBJ2-1; D gene unclear. CDR3 size: 15 residues. Trimming cost V 3 bases and J 2 bases, with 11 bases left between them. Germline lookup yields CDR1 MRHNA and CDR2 SNTAGT. In DNA form, the CDR3 reads TGTGCCAGCAGTGAGATGGCTAGTACCTACAATGAGCAGTTCTTC. Its protein product is CASSEMASTYNEQFF.

This chain joins TRBV19 and TRBJ1-4; no firm D call. V lost 6 bases to trimming and J lost 2 bases, with 10 bases between them. CDR3 length: 14 residues. Looked up from germline, CDR1 is LNHDA and CDR2 is SQIVND (reference sequence). In DNA, the CDR3 is TGTGCCAGTAGATCCCCGGGGACTAATGAAAAACTGTTTTTT. It translates to CASRSPGTNEKLFF.

CDR3: CASSLSGGYSNQPQHF. The DNA for the CDR3 is TGTGCCAGCAGTTTATCGGGGGGCTATAGCAATCAGCCCCAGCATTTT. This rearrangement joins TRBV28 to TRBJ1-5, with D tentatively TRBD1 (6 bases). The CDR3 spans 16 residues. Germline V gene data show CDR1 as MDHEN and CDR2 as SYDVKM. With 1 base removed from V and 0 bases from J, the gap between germline ends came to 10 bases.

This clone came up once. The chain carries TRBV7-3 and TRBJ2-7; D is possibly TRBD2 (5 bases). Germline loops: CDR1 SGHTA, CDR2 FQGTGA. The CDR3 covers 15 residues. The V gene lost 3 bases and the J gene lost 4 bases, with 16 bases spanning the gap. DNA for the CDR3: TGTGCCAGCAGCTTCTATGTGGGAGAGAAGTACGAGCAGTACTTC. Encoded protein: CASSFYVGEKYEQYF.

The chain combines TRBV4-1 with TRBJ1-2; tentatively, D is TRBD1 (6 bases). CDR1 is MGHRA and CDR2 is YSYEKL in the germline V gene. The CDR3 is made up of 17 amino acids. Deletions cut 0 bases from V and 3 bases from J, with 17 bases between. CDR3: CASSQEPSGEGDYGYTF. CDR3 DNA: TGCGCCAGCAGCCAAGAGCCCTCTGGCGAGGGGGACTATGGCTACACCTTC.

The V gene is TRBV6-5, the J gene TRBJ1-6; 7 bases fit TRBD1. The CDR3 is made up of 16 amino acids. V gave up 0 bases and J gave up 8 bases; unmatched junction bases: 7. Per the germline V gene, CDR1 is MNHEY and CDR2 is SVGAGI. The CDR3 DNA reads TGTGCCAGCAGTTACTCGACATGGGACAGTTATTCACCCCTCCACTTT. It specifies CASSYSTWDSYSPLHF.

This sequence joins TRBV6-1 and TRBJ1-6, with TRBD1 as a possible D gene (6 bases). Trimming shortened V by 2 bases and J by 9 bases, and 14 bases separated the two germline ends. The length of the CDR3 is 15 residues. Germline CDR1 MNHNS, CDR2 SASEGT. The CDR3 sequence: CASSERGWGRSPLHF. The CDR3 DNA reads TGTGCCAGCAGTGAAAGGGGTTGGGGGCGTTCACCCCTCCACTTT.

V and J are TRBV4-3 and TRBJ1-2; no firm D call. The germline V gene encodes CDR1 LGHNA and CDR2 YSLEER. The V gene lost 0 bases and the J gene lost 4 bases, with 15 bases spanning the gap. The CDR3 has 16 amino acids. This CDR3 reads CASSQDLTPRAYGYTF. In nucleotides, the CDR3 is TGCGCCAGCAGCCAAGATTTAACTCCGAGGGCCTATGGCTACACCTTC.

The chain couples TRBV2 to TRBJ1-1, with 10 bases lining up with TRBD1. In germline, CDR1 is SNHLY, CDR2 FYNNEI. The CDR3 covers 16 residues. V shed 6 bases, J shed 2 bases, and the junction held 9 bases outside the gene matches. CDR3 loop: CASSRPRDRGNTEAFF. The DNA for the CDR3 is TGTGCCAGCAGCCGCCCGAGGGACAGGGGTAACACTGAAGCTTTCTTT.

Only one count was recorded for this clone. V gene TRBV25-1 combines with J gene TRBJ1-1; D possibly corresponds to TRBD1 (6 bases). The V gene lost 6 bases and the J gene lost 0 bases, with 11 bases spanning the gap. The CDR3 spans 14 residues. Germline V gene data show CDR1 as MGHDK and CDR2 as SYGVNS. The CDR3 DNA sequence: TGTGCCAGCAGCAGAGGACAGATGAACACTGAAGCTTTCTTT. Translating it yields CASSRGQMNTEAFF.

V usage is TRBV24-1 and J usage is TRBJ1-4, with TRBD1 matching over 8 bases. Per germline, CDR1 KGHDR and CDR2 SFDVKD. CDR3 size: 15 residues. The V segment lost 6 bases and the J segment 5 bases; nucleotides outside the gene matches: 7. CDR3 coding DNA: TGTGCCACCAGTTCCGGACAGGGAATAAATGAAAAACTGTTTTTT. Protein sequence: CATSSGQGINEKLFF.

This clone showed up just once. The CDR3 DNA reads as TGTGCCAGTAGTCCCGGGGCAGGGGGCCAATCCTACGAGCAGTACTTC. As protein: CASSPGAGGQSYEQYF. The gene calls are TRBV19 and TRBJ2-7; 8 bases fit TRBD1. The CDR3 is 16 residues long. Per the germline V gene, CDR1 is LNHDA and CDR2 is SQIVND (reference sequence). J was trimmed by 1 base and V by 5 bases; bases with no gene match: 10.

This clone was counted once. This chain links TRBV7-9 with TRBJ1-5, with 9 bases fitting TRBD1. Germline-derived CDR1 and CDR2 are SEHNR and FQNEAQ (reference sequence). The CDR3 is 19 residues long. After removal of 2 bases from V and 6 bases from J, the junction contained 17 bases not matched to a gene. The CDR3 sequence is CASSLSPSGTGKIIQPQHF. CDR3 in DNA: TGTGCCAGCAGCTTAAGTCCGTCCGGGACAGGGAAAATTATTCAGCCCCAGCATTTT.

The chain employs TRBV18 and TRBJ2-3; D perhaps matches TRBD1 (6 bases). Germline values: CDR1 KGHSH, CDR2 LQKENI. CDR3 length equals 15 residues. Trimming shortened V by 1 base and J by 0 bases, and 8 bases separated the two germline ends. The CDR3: CASSPRTASTDTQYF. Written as DNA, the CDR3 is TGTGCCAGCTCACCACGGACAGCTAGCACAGATACGCAGTATTTT.

The chain combines TRBV28 with TRBJ2-4; D is unresolved. The CDR3 runs to 16 residues. The germline CDR1 and CDR2 sequences are MDHEN and SYDVKM. V was shortened by 2 bases and J by 0 bases, with 11 bases between the two germline ends. CDR3 region: CASSLPHTVAKNIQYF. CDR3 in DNA: TGTGCCAGCAGTTTACCACACACAGTAGCCAAAAACATTCAGTACTTC. Supplemented by reference TRBV28 and TRBJ2-4, the full variable domain reads DVKVTQSSRYLVKRTGEKVFLECVQDMDHENMFWYRQDPGLGLRLIYFSYDVKMKEKGDIPEGYSVSREKKERFSLILESASTNQTSMYLCASSLPHTVAKNIQYFGAGTRLSVL.

This clone was observed a single time. J is TRBJ1-1 and V is TRBV6-5, with 9 bases aligning to TRBD1. V was clipped by 6 bases and J by 4 bases; unmatched bases: 9. The CDR3 length is 15 residues. CDR1 MNHEY and CDR2 SVGAGI come from the germline V gene. Here the CDR3 DNA reads TGTGCCAGCAGCGGGCCTAACAGGGGGCTCACTGAAGCTTTCTTT. This sequence encodes CASSGPNRGLTEAFF.

The CDR3: CATNDRGQNEKLFF. The CDR3 bases are TGTGCCACAAACGATCGGGGACAAAATGAAAAACTGTTTTTT. This chain links TRBV6-5 with TRBJ1-4, with a weak D call TRBD1 (6 bases). V shed 10 bases and J shed 5 bases, with 17 bases lying between them. CDR1 MNHEY and CDR2 SVGAGI come from the germline V gene. The CDR3 covers 14 residues.